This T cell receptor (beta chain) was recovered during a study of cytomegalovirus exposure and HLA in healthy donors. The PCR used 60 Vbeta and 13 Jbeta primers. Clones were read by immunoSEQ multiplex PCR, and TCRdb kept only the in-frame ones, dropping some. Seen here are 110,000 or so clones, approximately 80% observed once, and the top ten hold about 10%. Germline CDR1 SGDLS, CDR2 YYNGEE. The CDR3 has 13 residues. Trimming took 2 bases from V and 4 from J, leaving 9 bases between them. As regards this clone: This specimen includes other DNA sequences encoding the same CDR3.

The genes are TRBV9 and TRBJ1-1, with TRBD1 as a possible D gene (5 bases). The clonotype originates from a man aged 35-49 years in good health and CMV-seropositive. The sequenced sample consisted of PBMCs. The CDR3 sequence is CASSVGGSTEAFF. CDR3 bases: TGTGCCAGCAGCGTGGGGGGGAGCACTGAAGCTTTCTTT. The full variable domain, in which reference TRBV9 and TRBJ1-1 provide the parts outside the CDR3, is DSGVTQTPKHLITATGQRVTLRCSPRSGDLSVYWYQQSLDQGLQFLIQYYNGEERAKGNILERFSAQQFPDLHSELNLSSLELGDSALYFCASSVGGSTEAFFGQGTRLTVV.